This TCR beta chain was sequenced for a study of cytomegalovirus exposure and HLA in healthy donors. Study-level findings and limits: Confirmation in vitro established that three CMV-associated chains were specific for CMV antigens.

TCRdb's table, derived via immunoSEQ multiplex PCR, lists solely in-frame clones and lacks some. The sample records some 84,000 clones, approximately 91% being singletons. Regarding this clone: What it binds is unknown.

This TCR derives from a man aged 30 to 45 in good health and CMV-seronegative. The material sequenced was PBMCs.

CDR3 DNA: TGTGCCAGCAGCGGACCGGGACAGGATAATGAAAAACTGTTTTTT. Encoded protein: CASSGPGQDNEKLFF. The chain carries TRBV7-9 and TRBJ1-4; TRBD1 matches at 8 bases. Germline CDR1 SEHNR, CDR2 FQNEAQ (reference sequence). V gave up 5 bases and J gave up 4 bases; unmatched junction bases: 6. This CDR3 spans 15 amino acids. The whole variable domain, filled in from reference TRBV7-9 and TRBJ1-4, reads DTGVSQNPRHKITKRGQNVTFRCDPISEHNRLYWYRQTLGQGPEFLTYFQNEAQLEKSRLLSDRFSAERPKGSFSTLEIQRTEQGDSAMYLCASSGPGQDNEKLFFGSGTQLSVL.